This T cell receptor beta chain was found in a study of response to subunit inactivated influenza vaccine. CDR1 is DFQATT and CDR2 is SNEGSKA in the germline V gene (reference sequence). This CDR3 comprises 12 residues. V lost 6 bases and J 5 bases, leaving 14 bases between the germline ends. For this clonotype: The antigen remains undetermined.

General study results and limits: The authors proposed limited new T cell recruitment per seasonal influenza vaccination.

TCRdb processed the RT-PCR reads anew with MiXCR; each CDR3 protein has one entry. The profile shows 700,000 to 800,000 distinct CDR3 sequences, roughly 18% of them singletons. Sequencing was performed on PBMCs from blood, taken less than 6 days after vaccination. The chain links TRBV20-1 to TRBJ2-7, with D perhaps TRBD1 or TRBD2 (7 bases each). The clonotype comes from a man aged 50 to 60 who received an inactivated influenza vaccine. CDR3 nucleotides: TGCAGTGCAAGGGAGGGGGCCCACGAGCAGTACTTC. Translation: CSAREGAHEQYF.